This TCR beta chain was retrieved from a study of shared clonotypes between healthy human individuals. Study-level information: Each donor's CD8 memory used one plate, CD8 naive two, each CD4 subset three. Whole-study results and caveats: Naive subsets generally had larger estimated richness than memory subsets.

Trimming removed 3 bases at V and 4 bases at J, with 16 bases between. The CDR3 runs to 15 residues. From germline, CDR1 is SGDLS and CDR2 YYNGEE. With regard to this clone: Its specificity is unknown.

Terminally differentiated effector memory CD45RA+ cells were excluded from the naive CD8 cells, which were CD45RO-negative and positively selected for CCR7. Each of the donors was a healthy adult who was HIV-negative and had not had a recent acute infection or vaccination. When replicate PCRs were run on sorted subsets, they used about 200 ng DNA, approximately 33,000 T cell genomes. This table comes from immunoSEQ multiplex PCR, and its TCRdb copy is limited to in-frame clones, with some not included. The data show about 2.1 million clones, about 93% seen once. The chain employs TRBV9 and TRBJ1-1, with D possibly being TRBD1 (5 bases). The receptor was isolated from a man between 18 and 29 years old in good health. Some clones in this sample may be carry-over from other donors' samples. The sample consisted of naive CD8+ T cells from PBMCs. The CDR3 protein is CASSARSGTTTEAFF. The CDR3 DNA follows: TGTGCCAGCAGCGCGCGTTCCGGGACGACCACTGAAGCTTTCTTT.